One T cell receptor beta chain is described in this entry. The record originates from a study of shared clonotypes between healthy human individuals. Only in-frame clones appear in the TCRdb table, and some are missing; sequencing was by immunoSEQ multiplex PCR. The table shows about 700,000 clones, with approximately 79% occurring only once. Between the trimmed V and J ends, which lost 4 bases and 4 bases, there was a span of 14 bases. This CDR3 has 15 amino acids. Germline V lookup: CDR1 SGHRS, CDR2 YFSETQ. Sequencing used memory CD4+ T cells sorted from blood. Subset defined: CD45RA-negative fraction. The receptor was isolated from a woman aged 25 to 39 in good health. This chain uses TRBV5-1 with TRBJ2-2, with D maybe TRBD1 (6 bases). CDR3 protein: CASSVQQGRTGELFF. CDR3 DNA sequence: TGCGCCAGCAGCGTACAACAGGGTCGCACCGGGGAGCTGTTTTTT.